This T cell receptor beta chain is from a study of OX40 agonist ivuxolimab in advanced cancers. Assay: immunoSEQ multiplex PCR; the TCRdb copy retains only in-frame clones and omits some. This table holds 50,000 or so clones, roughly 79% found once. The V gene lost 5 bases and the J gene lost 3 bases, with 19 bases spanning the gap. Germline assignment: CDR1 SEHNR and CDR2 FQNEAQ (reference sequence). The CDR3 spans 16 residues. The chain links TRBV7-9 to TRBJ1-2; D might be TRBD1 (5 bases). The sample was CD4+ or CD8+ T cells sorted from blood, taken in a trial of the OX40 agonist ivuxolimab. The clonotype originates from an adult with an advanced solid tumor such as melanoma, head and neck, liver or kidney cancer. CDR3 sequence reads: CASSPSLGGVDYGYTF. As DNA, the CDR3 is TGTGCCAGCAGCCCTTCCCTGGGAGGGGTGGACTATGGCTACACCTTC.